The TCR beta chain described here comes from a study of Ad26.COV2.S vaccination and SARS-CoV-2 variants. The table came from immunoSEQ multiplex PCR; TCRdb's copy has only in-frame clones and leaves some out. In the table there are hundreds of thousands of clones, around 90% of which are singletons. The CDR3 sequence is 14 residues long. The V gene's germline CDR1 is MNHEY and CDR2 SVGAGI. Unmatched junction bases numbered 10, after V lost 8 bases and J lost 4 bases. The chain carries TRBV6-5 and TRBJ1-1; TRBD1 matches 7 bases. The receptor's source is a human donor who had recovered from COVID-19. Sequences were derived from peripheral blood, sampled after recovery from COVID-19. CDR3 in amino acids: CASHRGGGITEAFF. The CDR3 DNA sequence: TGTGCCAGCCATCGGGGAGGGGGCATCACTGAAGCTTTCTTT.